This T cell receptor beta chain was observed in a study of cytomegalovirus exposure and HLA in healthy donors. V lost 2 bases and J lost 4, with 10 bases in between. CDR1 and CDR2 from the germline V gene are MNHEY and SVGAGI. This CDR3 has 14 residues. Study-wide results and caveats: About 87% or about 30% of the time was how often most TCR beta V segments were productive, according to an earlier analysis.

In the case of this clone: Its target is unknown.

13 Jbeta primers and 60 Vbeta primers were used for the PCR. Generated by immunoSEQ multiplex PCR, the TCRdb table keeps only in-frame clones and is missing some. The sample records about 120,000 clones, 17% being singletons. Sequencing input: PBMCs. V and J are TRBV6-5 and TRBJ2-3; D call uncertain. The origin of this receptor is a female donor in good health and CMV-seropositive. The CDR3 sequence: CASSYAQWSDTQYF. The CDR3 coding sequence is TGTGCCAGCAGTTACGCCCAGTGGTCAGATACGCAGTATTTT.